The clone carrying this TCR beta chain was detected many times. Antigen specificity is unknown. TCRdb processed the reads anew with MiXCR; each CDR3 protein has one entry. The top ten hold around 16% of the sample, which has more than 200,000 distinct CDR3 sequences, roughly 10% seen once. This sample is part of a study of T cell repertoires in cytomegalovirus infection. Study-level background: Indications of both CMV infection and matching HLA type were provided by public TCR beta signatures.

Findings of the study overall: Pooled public TCR beta family frequency picked out CMV carriers with the relevant HLA.

CDR1 and CDR2 (germline): KGHDR, SFDVKD. CDR3 length: 17 amino acids. The ends lost 7 bases at V and 2 bases at J; junction bases unmatched: 9. V is TRBV24-1 and J is TRBJ2-5; 13 positions agree with TRBD2. The receptor comes from a human donor in good health (CMV status not recorded). Some clones in this sample may be carry-over from other donors' samples. Source material: PBMCs. CDR3 nucleotide sequence: TGTGCCACCAGCCCTGGGGGACTAGCGGGACATCAAGAGACCCAGTACTTC. This translates into CATSPGGLAGHQETQYF.